This TCR beta chain is drawn from a study of regulatory T cells in long-lasting Graves disease. The CDR3 loop spans 10 amino acids. Looked up from germline, CDR1 is SQVTM and CDR2 is ANQGSEA. The time point denotes: persistent/refractory GD, antithyroid drugs over 5 years with positive TRAb. Construction of the TCR library relied on RNA isolated from PBMCs. Only a few counts were recorded for this clonotype. Both iRepertoire HTBI primers and Arm-PCR of CDR3 regions were used to build the TCR beta libraries. MiXCR was run by TCRdb on the multiplex PCR reads, yielding one entry per CDR3 protein. The sample has under 450,000 distinct CDR3 sequences; roughly a quarter are singletons.

Sequencing was performed on peripheral blood mononuclear cells (PBMCs), taken when the disease was refractory, from a patient treated with antithyroid drugs. This TCR was sampled from a female donor with Graves disease. The chain is built from TRBV29-1 and TRBJ1-1; D possibly corresponds to TRBD1 (5 bases). CDR3 DNA: TGCGGGGGAGGTATCACTGAAGCTTTCTTT. Encoded protein: CGGGITEAFF.